The clone carrying this T cell receptor (beta chain) has a count of ten or more. The antigen remains unidentified. iRepertoire HTBI primers and Arm-PCR of CDR3 regions built TCR beta libraries. Original methodology: Identified segments across samples numbered approximately 62 TRBV and roughly 15 TRBJ. MiXCR, run by TCRdb on the multiplex PCR reads, gives a single entry per CDR3 protein. TCRdb's processing, not the study's, gives the V and J calls here. The sample has roughly 400,000 distinct CDR3 sequences, roughly 17% seen once; the top ten hold approximately 22%. Described time point: newly diagnosed GD, antithyroid drugs for less than 3 months. RNA from PBMCs was the source of the TCR library. The V segment lost 4 bases and the J segment 5 bases; nucleotides outside the gene matches: 9. CDR1 is SGDLS, CDR2 YYNGEE, per germline. This CDR3 contains 16 residues. The data derive from a study of regulatory T cells in long-lasting Graves disease. Study-wide background: Graves' patients who were just diagnosed had used antithyroid drugs for under 3 months.

Study observations and caveats: Persistent disease favored TRBV28, TRBJ1-2 and TRBJ2-5.

The sample also formed part of further work on T cells in Graves' hyperthyroidism and ophthalmopathy.

The receptor's source is a woman between 18 and 29 years old with Graves disease. Specimen: peripheral blood mononuclear cells (PBMCs), collected at new diagnosis, from a patient treated with antithyroid drugs. The J gene is TRBJ2-5, the V gene TRBV9; 12 nucleotides align to TRBD2. The CDR3 DNA follows: TGTGCCAGCAGCTTCGAGACTAGCGGGAGCGCGGAGACCCAGTACTTC. Translation: CASSFETSGSAETQYF.